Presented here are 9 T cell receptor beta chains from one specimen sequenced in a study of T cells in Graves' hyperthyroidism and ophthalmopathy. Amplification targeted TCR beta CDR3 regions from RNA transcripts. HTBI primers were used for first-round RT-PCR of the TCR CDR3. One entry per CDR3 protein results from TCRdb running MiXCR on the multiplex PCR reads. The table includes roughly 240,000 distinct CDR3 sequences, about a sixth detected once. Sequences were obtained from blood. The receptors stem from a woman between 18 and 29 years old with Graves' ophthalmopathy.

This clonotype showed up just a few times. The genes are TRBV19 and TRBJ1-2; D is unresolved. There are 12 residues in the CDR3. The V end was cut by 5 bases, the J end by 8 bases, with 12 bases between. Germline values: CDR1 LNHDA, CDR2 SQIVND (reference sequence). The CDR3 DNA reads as TGTGCCAGTAGTTCTGAGAGAGGAGGCTACACCTTC. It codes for CASSSERGGYTF.

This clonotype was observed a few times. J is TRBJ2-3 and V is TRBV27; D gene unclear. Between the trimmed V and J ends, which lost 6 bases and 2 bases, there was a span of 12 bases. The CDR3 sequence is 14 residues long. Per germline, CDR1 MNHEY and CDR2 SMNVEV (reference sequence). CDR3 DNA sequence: TGTGCCAGCAGACAAGCGTGTGACACAGATACGCAGTATTTT. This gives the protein CASRQACDTDTQYF.

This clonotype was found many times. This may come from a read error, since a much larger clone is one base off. CDR3 sequence (DNA): TGTGCCAGCAGTGTCGACACAGCAAATCAGCCCCAGCATTTT. Amino acids: CASSVDTANQPQHF. This chain connects TRBV2 to TRBJ1-5, with D uncertain. CDR1 and CDR2 from the germline V gene are SNHLY and FYNNEI. V lost 4 bases and J 4 bases, leaving 11 bases between the germline ends. The CDR3 sequence is 14 residues long.

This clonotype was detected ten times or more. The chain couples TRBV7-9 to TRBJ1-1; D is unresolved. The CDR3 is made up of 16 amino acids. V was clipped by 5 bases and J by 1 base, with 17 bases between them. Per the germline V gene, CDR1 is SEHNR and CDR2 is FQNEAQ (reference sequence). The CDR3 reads CASSPHPWLENTEAFF. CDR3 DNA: TGTGCCAGCAGCCCCCATCCCTGGCTAGAGAACACTGAAGCTTTCTTT.

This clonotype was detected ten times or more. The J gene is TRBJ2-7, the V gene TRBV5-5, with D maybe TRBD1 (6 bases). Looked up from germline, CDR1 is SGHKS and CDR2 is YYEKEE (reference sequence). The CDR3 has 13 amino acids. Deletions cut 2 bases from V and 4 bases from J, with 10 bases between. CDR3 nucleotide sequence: TGTGCCAGCAGCTTAACACAGGGTTACGAGCAGTACTTC. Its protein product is CASSLTQGYEQYF.

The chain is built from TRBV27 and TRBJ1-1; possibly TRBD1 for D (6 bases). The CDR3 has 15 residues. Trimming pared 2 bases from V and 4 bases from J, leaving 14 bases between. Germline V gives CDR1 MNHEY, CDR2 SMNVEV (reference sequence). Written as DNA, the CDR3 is TGTGCCAGCAGTTTAATACAGGGTCTGGGCACTGAAGCTTTCTTT. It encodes CASSLIQGLGTEAFF.

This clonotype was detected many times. CDR3 loop: CASSYPGLAGWSYNEQFF. The CDR3 bases are TGTGCCAGCAGTTACCCAGGACTAGCGGGGTGGTCCTACAATGAGCAGTTCTTC. The chain combines TRBV6-2 or TRBV6-3 with TRBJ2-1, with 12 bases lining up with TRBD2. Germline CDR1 reads MNHEY; CDR2 reads SVGEGT. The V and J ends lost 2 bases and 1 base, in that order; junction bases with no gene match: 6. The CDR3 is 18 amino acids.

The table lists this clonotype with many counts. This CDR3 is CASGLVGGGTEAFF. As DNA, the CDR3 is TGTGCTAGTGGTTTGGTAGGAGGGGGCACTGAAGCTTTCTTT. This chain uses TRBV12-5 with TRBJ1-1; D possibly corresponds to TRBD1 (6 bases). V lost 0 bases and J 4 bases, leaving 9 bases between the germline ends. This CDR3 region has 14 residues. Germline CDR1 LGHNT, CDR2 FRNRAP.

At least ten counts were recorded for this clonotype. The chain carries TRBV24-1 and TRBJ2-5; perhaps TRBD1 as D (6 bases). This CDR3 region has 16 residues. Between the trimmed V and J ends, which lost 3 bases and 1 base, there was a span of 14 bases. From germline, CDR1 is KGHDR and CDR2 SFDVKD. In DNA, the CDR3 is TGTGCCACCAGTGATCCAAAGGACAGCGTCCAAGAGACCCAGTACTTC. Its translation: CATSDPKDSVQETQYF.